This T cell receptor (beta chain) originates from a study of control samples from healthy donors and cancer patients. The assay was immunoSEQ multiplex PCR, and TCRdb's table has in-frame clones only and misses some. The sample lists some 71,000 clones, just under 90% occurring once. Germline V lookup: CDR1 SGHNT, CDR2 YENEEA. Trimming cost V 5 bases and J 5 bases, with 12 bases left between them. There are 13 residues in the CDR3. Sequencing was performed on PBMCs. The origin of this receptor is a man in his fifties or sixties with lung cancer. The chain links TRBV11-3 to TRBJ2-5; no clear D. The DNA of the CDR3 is TGTGCCAGCAGCATTAGTATTCAGGAGACCCAGTACTTC. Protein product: CASSISIQETQYF.